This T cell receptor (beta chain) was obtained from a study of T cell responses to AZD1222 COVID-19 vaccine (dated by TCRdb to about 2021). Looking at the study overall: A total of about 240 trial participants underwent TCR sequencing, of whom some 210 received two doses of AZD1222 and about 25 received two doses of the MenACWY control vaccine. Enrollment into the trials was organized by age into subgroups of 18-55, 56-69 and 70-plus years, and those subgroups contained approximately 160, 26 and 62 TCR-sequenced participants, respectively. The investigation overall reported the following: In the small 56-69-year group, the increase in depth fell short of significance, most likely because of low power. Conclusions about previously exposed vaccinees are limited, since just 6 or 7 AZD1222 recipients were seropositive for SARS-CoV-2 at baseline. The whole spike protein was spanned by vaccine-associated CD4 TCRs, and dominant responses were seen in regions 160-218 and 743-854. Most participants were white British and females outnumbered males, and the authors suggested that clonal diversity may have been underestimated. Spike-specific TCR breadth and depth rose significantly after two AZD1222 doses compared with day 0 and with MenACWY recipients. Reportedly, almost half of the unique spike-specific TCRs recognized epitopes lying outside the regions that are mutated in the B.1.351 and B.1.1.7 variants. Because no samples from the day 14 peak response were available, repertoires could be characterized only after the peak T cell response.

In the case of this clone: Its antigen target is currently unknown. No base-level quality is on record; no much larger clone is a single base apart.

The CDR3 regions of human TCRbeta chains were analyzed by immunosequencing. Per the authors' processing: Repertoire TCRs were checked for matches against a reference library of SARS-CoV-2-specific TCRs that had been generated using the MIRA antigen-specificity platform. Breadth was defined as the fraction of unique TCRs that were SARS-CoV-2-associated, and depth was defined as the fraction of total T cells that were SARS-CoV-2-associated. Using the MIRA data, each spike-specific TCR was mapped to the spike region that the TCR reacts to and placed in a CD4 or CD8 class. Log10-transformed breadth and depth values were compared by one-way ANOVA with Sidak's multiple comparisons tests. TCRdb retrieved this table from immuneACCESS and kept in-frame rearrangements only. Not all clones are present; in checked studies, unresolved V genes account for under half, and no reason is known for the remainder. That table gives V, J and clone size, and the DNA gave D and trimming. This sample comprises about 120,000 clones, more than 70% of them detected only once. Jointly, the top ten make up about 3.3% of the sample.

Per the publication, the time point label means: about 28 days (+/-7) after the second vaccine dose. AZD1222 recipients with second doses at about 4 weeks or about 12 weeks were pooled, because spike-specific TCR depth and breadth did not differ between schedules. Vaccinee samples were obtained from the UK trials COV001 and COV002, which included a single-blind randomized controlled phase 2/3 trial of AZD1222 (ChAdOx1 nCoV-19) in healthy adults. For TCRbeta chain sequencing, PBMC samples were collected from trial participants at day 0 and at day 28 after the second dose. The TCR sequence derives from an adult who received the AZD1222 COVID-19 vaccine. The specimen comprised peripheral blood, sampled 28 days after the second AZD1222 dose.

The CDR3 here reads CASRPGWALKAFF. The sequenced DNA is TGTGCCAGTAGGCCCGGTTGGGCCCTGAAAGCTTTCTTT. The chain was built from TRBV19 and TRBJ1-1; the D segment cannot be called with confidence. Deletion took 6 bases off V and 9 bases off J, with a span of 17 bases between the germline ends. The CDR3 goes from the cysteine to the phenylalanine over 13 residues. Only CDR3 DNA is held: 39 bases, read in frame from base 1. CDR1 and CDR2, per the germline V gene (reference sequence), are LNHDA and SQIVND.